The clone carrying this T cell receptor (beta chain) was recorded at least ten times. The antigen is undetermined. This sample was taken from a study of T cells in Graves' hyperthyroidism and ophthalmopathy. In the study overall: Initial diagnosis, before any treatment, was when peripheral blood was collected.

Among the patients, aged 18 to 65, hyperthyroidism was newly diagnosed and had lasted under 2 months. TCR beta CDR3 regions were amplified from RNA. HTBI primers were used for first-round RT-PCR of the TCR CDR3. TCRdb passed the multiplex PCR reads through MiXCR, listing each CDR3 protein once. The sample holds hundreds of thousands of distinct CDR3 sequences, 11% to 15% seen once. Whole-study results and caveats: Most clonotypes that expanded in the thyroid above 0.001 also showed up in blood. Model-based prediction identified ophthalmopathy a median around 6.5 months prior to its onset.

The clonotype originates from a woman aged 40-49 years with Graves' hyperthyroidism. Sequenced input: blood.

The CDR3 is CASSPFGLAAYGASTDTQYF. CDR3 DNA: TGTGCCAGCAGTCCCTTCGGACTAGCGGCGTATGGGGCTAGCACAGATACGCAGTATTTT. This chain connects TRBV12-3 or TRBV12-4 to TRBJ2-3; 10 nucleotides align to TRBD2. Losses at the gene ends were 5 bases for V and 0 bases for J; bases not matched to a gene: 17. There are 20 residues in the CDR3.